The present entry profiles one T cell receptor beta chain with its context. Unique molecular identifiers were built into the TCRbeta library. TCRdb re-derived calls from the PCR reads in MiXCR, one entry per CDR3 protein. This repertoire shows around 340,000 distinct CDR3 sequences, about an eighth found once; its top ten account for 4% to 5.5%. Germline CDR1 is GTSNPN and CDR2 is SVGIG (reference sequence). The V end was cut by 5 bases, the J end by 6 bases, with 12 bases between. The CDR3 covers 12 residues. The data were taken from a study of T-cell reconstitution after alpha-beta-depleted transplantation in children.

The source is a human donor who donated a stem cell graft to a child with Fanconi anemia. Material: PBMCs, obtained from the stem cell graft. V is TRBV30 and J is TRBJ2-3; no firm D call. The CDR3 region has the DNA TGTGCCTGGGGCCAACAGTCGGATACGCAGTATTTT. Amino acids: CAWGQQSDTQYF.